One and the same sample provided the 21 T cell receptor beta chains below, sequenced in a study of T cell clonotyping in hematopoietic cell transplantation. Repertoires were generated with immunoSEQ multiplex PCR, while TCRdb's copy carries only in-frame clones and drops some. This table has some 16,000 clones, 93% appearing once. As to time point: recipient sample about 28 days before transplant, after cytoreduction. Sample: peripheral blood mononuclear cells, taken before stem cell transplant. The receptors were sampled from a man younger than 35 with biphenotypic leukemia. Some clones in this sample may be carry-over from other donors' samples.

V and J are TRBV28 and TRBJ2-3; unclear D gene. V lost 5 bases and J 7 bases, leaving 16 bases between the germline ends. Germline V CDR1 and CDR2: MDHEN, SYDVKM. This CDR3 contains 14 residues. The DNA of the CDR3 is TGTGCCAGCAGTCGGACCCTCTTCCCCAATACGCAGTATTTT. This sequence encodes CASSRTLFPNTQYF.

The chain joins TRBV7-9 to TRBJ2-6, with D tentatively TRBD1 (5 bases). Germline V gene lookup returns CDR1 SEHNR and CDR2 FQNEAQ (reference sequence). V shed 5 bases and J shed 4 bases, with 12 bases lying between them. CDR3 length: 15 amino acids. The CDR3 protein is CASSIDSPGANVLTF. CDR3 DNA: TGTGCCAGCAGCATCGACAGCCCCGGGGCCAACGTCCTGACTTTC.

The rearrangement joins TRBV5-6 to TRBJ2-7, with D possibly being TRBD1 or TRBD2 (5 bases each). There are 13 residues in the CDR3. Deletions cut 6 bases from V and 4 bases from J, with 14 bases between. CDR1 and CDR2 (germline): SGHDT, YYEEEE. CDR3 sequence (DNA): TGTGCCAGCACCCTGTCGAGGGGTTACGAGCAGTACTTC. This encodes CASTLSRGYEQYF.

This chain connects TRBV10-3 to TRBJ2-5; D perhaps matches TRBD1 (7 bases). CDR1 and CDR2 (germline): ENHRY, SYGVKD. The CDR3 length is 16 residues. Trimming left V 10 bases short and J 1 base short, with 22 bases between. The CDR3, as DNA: TGTGCCACCCGGGAACAGGGGACTTCCCTCCAAGAGACCCAGTACTTC. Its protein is CATREQGTSLQETQYF.

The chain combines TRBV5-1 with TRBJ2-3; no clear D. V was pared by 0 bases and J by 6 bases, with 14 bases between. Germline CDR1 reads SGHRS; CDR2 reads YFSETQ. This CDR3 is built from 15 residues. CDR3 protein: CASSLVATNGDTQYF. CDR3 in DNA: TGCGCCAGCAGCTTGGTGGCCACCAACGGGGATACGCAGTATTTT. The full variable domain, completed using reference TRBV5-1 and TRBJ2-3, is KAGVTQTPRYLIKTRGQQVTLSCSPISGHRSVSWYQQTPGQGLQFLFEYFSETQRNKGNFPGRFSGRQFSNSRSEMNVSTLELGDSALYLCASSLVATNGDTQYFGPGTRLTVL.

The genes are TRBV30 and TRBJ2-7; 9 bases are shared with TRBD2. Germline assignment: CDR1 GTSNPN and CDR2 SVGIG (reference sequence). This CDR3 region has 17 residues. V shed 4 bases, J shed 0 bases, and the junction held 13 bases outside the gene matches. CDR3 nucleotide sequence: TGTGCCTGGACCAGGTCCGATAGCGGGAGATTCTCCTACGAGCAGTACTTC. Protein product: CAWTRSDSGRFSYEQYF. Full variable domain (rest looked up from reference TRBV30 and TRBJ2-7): SQTIHQWPATLVQPVGSPLSLECTVEGTSNPNLYWYRQAAGRGLQLLFYSVGIGQISSEVPQNLSASRPQDRQFILSSKKLLLSDSGFYLCAWTRSDSGRFSYEQYFGPGTRLTVT.

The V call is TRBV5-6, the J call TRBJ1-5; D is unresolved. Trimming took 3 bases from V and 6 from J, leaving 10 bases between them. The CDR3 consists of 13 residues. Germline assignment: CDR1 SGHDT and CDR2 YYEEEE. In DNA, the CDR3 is TGTGCCAGCAGCTCAGCCCGAGGTCAGCCCCAGCATTTT. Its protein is CASSSARGQPQHF. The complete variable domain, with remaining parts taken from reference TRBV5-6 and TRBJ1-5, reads DAGVTQSPTHLIKTRGQQVTLRCSPKSGHDTVSWYQQALGQGPQFIFQYYEEEERQRGNFPDRFSGHQFPNYSSELNVNALLLGDSALYLCASSSARGQPQHFGDGTRLSIL.

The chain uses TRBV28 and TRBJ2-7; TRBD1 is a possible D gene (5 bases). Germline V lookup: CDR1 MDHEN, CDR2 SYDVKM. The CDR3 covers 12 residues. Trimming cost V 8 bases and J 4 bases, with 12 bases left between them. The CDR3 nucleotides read TGTGCCAGCGGGGCCTTCTTATACGAGCAGTACTTC. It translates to CASGAFLYEQYF.

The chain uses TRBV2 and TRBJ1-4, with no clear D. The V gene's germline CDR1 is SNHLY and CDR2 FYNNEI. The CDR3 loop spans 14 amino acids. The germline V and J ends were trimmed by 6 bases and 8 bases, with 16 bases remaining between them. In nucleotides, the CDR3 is TGTGCCAGCAGCCTTCGAGGATATTGGGAAAAACTGTTTTTT. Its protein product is CASSLRGYWEKLFF.

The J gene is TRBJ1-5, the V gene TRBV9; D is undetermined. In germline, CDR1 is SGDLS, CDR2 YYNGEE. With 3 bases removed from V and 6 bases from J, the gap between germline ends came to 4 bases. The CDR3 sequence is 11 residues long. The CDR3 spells CASSAGQPQHF. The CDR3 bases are TGTGCCAGCAGCGCAGGTCAGCCCCAGCATTTT. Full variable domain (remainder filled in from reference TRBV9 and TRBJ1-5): DSGVTQTPKHLITATGQRVTLRCSPRSGDLSVYWYQQSLDQGLQFLIQYYNGEERAKGNILERFSAQQFPDLHSELNLSSLELGDSALYFCASSAGQPQHFGDGTRLSIL.

The DNA for the CDR3 is TGTGCCAGCAGTTTCTCGGGGAACACCGGGGAGCTGTTTTTT. Translating gives CASSFSGNTGELFF. The rearrangement uses TRBV27 and TRBJ2-2; D gene unclear. Per the germline V gene, CDR1 is MNHEY and CDR2 is SMNVEV (reference sequence). The ends were cut back, 3 bases at V and 1 base at J, with 6 bases in the middle. The CDR3 has 14 amino acids.

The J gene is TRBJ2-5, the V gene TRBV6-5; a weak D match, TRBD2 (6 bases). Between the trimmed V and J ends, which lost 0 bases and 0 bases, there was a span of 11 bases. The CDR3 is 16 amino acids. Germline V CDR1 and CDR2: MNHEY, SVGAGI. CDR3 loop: CASSYSGGGYQETQYF. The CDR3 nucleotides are TGTGCCAGCAGTTACTCTGGTGGGGGGTACCAAGAGACCCAGTACTTC.

CDR3 sequence (DNA): TGCGCCAGCAGCCAAGTTTGGCAGGTCTATGGCTACACCTTC. The encoded protein is CASSQVWQVYGYTF. The chain links TRBV4-1 to TRBJ1-2; D gene uncertain. V was shortened by 1 base and J by 4 bases, with 10 bases between the two germline ends. The CDR3 sequence is 14 residues long. Germline V gene lookup returns CDR1 MGHRA and CDR2 YSYEKL.

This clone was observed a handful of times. As DNA, the CDR3 is TGTGCCAGCAGTTTTCTTGGAAACACCATATATTTT. Translation: CASSFLGNTIYF. V and J are TRBV28 and TRBJ1-3; no clear D. The length of the CDR3 is 12 residues. Germline CDR1 and CDR2: MDHEN and SYDVKM. V shed 3 bases and J shed 3 bases, with 3 bases lying between them.

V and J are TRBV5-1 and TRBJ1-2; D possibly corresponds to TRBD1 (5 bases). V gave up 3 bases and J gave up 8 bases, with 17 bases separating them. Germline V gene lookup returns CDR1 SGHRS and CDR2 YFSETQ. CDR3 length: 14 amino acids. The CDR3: CASSWGGQGSGYTF. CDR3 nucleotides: TGCGCCAGCAGCTGGGGAGGGCAGGGTAGCGGCTACACCTTC.

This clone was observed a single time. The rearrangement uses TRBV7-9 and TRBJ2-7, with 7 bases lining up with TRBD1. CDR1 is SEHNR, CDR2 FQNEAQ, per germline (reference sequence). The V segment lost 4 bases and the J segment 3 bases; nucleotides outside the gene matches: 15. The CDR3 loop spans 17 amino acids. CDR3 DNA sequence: TGTGCCAGCAGCTCAACAGGGGCCAATGCCCTGTACTACGAGCAGTACTTC. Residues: CASSSTGANALYYEQYF. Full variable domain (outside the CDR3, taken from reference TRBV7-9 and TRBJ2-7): DTGVSQNPRHKITKRGQNVTFRCDPISEHNRLYWYRQTLGQGPEFLTYFQNEAQLEKSRLLSDRFSAERPKGSFSTLEIQRTEQGDSAMYLCASSSTGANALYYEQYFGPGTRLTVT.

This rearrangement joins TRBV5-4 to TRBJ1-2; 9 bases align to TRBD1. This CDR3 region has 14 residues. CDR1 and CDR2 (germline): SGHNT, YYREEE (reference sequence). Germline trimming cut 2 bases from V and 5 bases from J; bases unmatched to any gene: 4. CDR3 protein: CASSFTGTGYGYTF. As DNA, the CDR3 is TGTGCCAGCAGCTTTACCGGGACAGGGTATGGCTACACCTTC. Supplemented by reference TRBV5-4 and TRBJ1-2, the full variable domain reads ETGVTQSPTHLIKTRGQQVTLRCSSQSGHNTVSWYQQALGQGPQFIFQYYREEENGRGNFPPRFSGLQFPNYSSELNVNALELDDSALYLCASSFTGTGYGYTFGSGTRLTVV.

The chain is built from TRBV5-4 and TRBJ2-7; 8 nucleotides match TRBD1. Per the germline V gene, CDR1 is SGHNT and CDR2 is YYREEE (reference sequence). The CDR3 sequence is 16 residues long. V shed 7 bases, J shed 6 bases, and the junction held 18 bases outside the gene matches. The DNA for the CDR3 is TGTGCCAGCCGGGACAGGCGTTCCTCGGTGGTGGGCGAGCAGTACTTC. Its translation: CASRDRRSSVVGEQYF.

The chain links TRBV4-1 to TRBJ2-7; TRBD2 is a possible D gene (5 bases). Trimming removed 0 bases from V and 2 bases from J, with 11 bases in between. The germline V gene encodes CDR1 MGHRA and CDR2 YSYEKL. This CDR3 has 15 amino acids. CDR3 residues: CASSQDWSGAYEQYF. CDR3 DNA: TGCGCCAGCAGCCAAGATTGGAGCGGAGCCTACGAGCAGTACTTC.

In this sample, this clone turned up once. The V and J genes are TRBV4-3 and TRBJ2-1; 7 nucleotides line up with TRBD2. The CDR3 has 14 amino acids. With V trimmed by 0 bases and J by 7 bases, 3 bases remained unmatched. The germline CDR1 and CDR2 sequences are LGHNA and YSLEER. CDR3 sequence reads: CASSQDPRGNEQFF. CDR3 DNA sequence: TGCGCCAGCAGCCAAGATCCGCGGGGGAATGAGCAGTTCTTC.

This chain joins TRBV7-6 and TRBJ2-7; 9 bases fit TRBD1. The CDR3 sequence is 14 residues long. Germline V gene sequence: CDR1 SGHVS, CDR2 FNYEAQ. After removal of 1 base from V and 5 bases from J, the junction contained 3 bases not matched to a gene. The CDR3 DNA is TGTGCCAGCAGCTTAGGGGACAGGGTCCACGAGCAGTACTTC. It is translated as CASSLGDRVHEQYF. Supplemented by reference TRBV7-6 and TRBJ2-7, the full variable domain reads GAGVSQSPRYKVTKRGQDVALRCDPISGHVSLYWYRQALGQGPEFLTYFNYEAQQDKSGLPNDRFSAERPEGSISTLTIQRTEQRDSAMYRCASSLGDRVHEQYFGPGTRLTVT.